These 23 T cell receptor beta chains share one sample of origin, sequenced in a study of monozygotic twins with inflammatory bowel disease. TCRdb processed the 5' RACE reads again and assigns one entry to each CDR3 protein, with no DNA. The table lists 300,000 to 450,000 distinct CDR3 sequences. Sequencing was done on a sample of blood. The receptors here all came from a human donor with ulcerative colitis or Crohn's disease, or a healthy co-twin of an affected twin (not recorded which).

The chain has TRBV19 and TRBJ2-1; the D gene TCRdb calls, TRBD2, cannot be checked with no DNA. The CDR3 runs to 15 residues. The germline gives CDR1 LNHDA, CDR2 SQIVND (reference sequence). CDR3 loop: CASSPVAGGSNEQFF. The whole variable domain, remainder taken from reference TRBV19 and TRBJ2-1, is DGGITQSPKYLFRKEGQNVTLSCEQNLNHDAMYWYRQDPGQGLRLIYYSQIVNDFQKGDIAEGYSVSREKKESFPLTVTSAQKNPTAFYLCASSPVAGGSNEQFFGPGTRLTVL.

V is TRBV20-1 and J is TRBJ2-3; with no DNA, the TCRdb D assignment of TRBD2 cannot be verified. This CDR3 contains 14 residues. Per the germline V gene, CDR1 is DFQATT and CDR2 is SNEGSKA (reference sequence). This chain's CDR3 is CSADGTTSTDTQYF.

CDR3 region: CASSPGTETEAFF. The V and J genes are TRBV7-8 and TRBJ1-1; as DNA is missing, the TRBD1 call by TCRdb cannot be tested. The CDR3 is 13 amino acids. Germline V gives CDR1 SGHVS, CDR2 FQNEAQ.

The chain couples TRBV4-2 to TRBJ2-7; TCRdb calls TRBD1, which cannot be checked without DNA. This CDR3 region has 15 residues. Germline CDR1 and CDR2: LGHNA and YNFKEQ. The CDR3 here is CASSQGAGGLYEQYF.

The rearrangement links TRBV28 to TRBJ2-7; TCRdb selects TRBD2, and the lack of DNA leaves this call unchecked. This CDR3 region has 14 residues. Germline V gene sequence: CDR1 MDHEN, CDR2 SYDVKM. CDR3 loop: CASSLAGAPNEQYF.

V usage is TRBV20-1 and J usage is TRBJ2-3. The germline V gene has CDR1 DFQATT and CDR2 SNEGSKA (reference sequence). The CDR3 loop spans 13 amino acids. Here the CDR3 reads CSARDLSGDTQYF.

CDR3 region: CSASGTASTEAFF. The chain recombines TRBV20-1 with TRBJ1-1; there is no DNA to check the TCRdb D call of TRBD1. The CDR3 loop spans 13 amino acids. From germline, CDR1 is DFQATT and CDR2 SNEGSKA (reference sequence).

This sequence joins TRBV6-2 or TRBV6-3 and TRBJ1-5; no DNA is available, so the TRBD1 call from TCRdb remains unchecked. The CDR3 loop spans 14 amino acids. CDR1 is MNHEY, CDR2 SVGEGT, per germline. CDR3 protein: CASRGQGSNQPQHF.

The CDR3 is CASSVTGGWTQHF. The chain employs TRBV25-1 and TRBJ1-5; no DNA is available, so the TRBD1 call from TCRdb remains unchecked. The CDR3 loop spans 13 amino acids. CDR1 is MGHDK, CDR2 SYGVNS, per germline. Together with reference TRBV25-1 and TRBJ1-5, the CDR3 gives the full variable domain: EADIYQTPRYLVIGTGKKITLECSQTMGHDKMYWYQQDPGMELHLIHYSYGVNSTEKGDLSSESTVSRIRTEHFPLTLESARPSHTSQYLCASSVTGGWTQHFGDGTRLSIL.

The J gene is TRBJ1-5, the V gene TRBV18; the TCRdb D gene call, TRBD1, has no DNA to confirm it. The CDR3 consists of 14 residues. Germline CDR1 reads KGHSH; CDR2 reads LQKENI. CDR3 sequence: CASSQDGHNQPQHF. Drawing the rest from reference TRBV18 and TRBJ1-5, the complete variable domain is NAGVMQNPRHLVRRRGQEARLRCSPMKGHSHVYWYRQLPEEGLKFMVYLQKENIIDESGMPKERFSAEFPKEGPSILRIQQVVRGDSAAYFCASSQDGHNQPQHFGDGTRLSIL.

The CDR3 sequence: CASSRGSTGELFF. This chain links TRBV7-9 with TRBJ2-2. The CDR3 extends over 13 amino acids. Per germline, CDR1 SEHNR and CDR2 FQNEAQ (reference sequence).

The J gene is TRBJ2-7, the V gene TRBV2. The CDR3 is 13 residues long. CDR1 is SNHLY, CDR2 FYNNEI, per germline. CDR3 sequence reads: CASSEDEGYEQYF. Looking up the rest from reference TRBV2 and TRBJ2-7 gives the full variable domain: EPEVTQTPSHQVTQMGQEVILRCVPISNHLYFYWYRQILGQKVEFLVSFYNNEISEKSEIFDDQFSVERPDGSNFTLKIRSTKLEDSAMYFCASSEDEGYEQYFGPGTRLTVT.

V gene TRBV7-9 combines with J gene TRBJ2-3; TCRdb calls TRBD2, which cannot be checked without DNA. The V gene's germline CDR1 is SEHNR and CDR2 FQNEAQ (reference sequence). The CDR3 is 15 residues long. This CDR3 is CASSPGLAGAYTQYF. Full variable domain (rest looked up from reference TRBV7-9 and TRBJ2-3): DTGVSQNPRHKITKRGQNVTFRCDPISEHNRLYWYRQTLGQGPEFLTYFQNEAQLEKSRLLSDRFSAERPKGSFSTLEIQRTEQGDSAMYLCASSPGLAGAYTQYFGPGTRLTVL.

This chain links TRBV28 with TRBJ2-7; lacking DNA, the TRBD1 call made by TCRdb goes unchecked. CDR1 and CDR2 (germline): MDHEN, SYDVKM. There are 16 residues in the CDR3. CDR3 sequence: CASSLVEGQGSHEQYF.

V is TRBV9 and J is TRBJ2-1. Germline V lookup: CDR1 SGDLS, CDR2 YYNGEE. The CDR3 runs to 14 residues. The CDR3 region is CASSRSGSYNEQFF.

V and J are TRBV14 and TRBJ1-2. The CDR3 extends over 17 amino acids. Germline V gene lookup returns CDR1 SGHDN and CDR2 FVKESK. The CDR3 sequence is CASSQEVPRGLDYGYTF. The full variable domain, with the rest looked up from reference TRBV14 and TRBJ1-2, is EAGVTQFPSHSVIEKGQTVTLRCDPISGHDNLYWYRRVMGKEIKFLLHFVKESKQDESGMPNNRFLAERTGGTYSTLKVQPAELEDSGVYFCASSQEVPRGLDYGYTFGSGTRLTVV.

This chain's CDR3 is CSARDRTRVGETQYF. The chain employs TRBV20-1 and TRBJ2-5; TCRdb returns TRBD2, unconfirmable since there is no DNA. This CDR3 is 15 amino acids long. Germline lookup yields CDR1 DFQATT and CDR2 SNEGSKA (reference sequence).

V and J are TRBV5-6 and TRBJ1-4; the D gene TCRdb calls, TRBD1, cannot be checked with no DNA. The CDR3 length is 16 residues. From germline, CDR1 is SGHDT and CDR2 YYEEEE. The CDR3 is CASSLKTPGRSEKLFF.

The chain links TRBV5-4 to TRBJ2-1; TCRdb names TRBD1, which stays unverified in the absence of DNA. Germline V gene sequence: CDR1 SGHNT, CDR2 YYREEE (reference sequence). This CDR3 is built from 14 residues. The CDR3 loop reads CASSFNWADNEQFF.

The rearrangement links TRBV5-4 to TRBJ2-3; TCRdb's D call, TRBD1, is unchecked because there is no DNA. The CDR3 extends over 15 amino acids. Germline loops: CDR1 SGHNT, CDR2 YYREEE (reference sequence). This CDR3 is CASSFRAPSTDTQYF.

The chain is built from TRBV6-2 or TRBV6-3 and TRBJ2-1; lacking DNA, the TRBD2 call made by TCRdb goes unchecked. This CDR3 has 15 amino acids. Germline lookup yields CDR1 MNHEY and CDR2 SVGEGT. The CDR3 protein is CASNPLAGGYNEQFF.

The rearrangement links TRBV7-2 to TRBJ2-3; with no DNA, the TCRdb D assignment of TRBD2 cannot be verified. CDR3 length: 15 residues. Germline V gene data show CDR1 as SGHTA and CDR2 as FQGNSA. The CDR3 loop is CASSFGGTLGHTQYF.

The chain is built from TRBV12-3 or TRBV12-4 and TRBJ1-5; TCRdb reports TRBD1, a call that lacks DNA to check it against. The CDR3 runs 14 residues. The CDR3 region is CASSPGGAHQPQHF.